The 10 T cell receptor beta chains in this list originate from one sample, sequenced in a study of immune reconstitution after stem cell transplant in scleroderma. TCRdb re-derived calls from the RT-PCR reads in MiXCR, one entry per CDR3 protein. The profile covers almost 2,500 distinct CDR3 sequences, with 6% to 6.5% appearing a single time and approximately 22% taken by the ten largest. The biological material was taken before or after autologous hematopoietic stem cell transplantation (not recorded which). Receptors were obtained from a female donor with systemic sclerosis.

This clonotype ranks as medium-sized. This rearrangement joins TRBV10-2 to TRBJ1-4, with D possibly matching TRBD1 (5 bases). V lost 1 base and J 0 bases, leaving 12 bases between the germline ends. Germline CDR1 is WSHSY and CDR2 is SAAADI. This CDR3 contains 17 residues. In DNA form, the CDR3 reads TGCGCCAGCAGTGAGTGGGGACGTGCTGCAACTAATGAAAAACTGTTTTTT. Translating gives CASSEWGRAATNEKLFF.

The rearrangement links TRBV6-5 to TRBJ2-7; a weak D match, TRBD2 (7 bases). Per germline, CDR1 MNHEY and CDR2 SVGAGI. Between the trimmed V and J ends, which lost 2 bases and 6 bases, there was a span of 26 bases. This CDR3 comprises 18 residues. DNA for the CDR3: TGTGCCAGCAGTTACGGGAGGGGGTCACGACGGGAGCGCGGCGAGCAGTACTTC. Amino acids: CASSYGRGSRRERGEQYF.

By proportion, this clonotype is large. The V call is TRBV7-2, the J call TRBJ1-5, with 9 bases lining up with TRBD1. J lost 0 bases, V lost 4 bases, and 1 base had no gene match. Germline CDR1 is SGHTA and CDR2 is FQGNSA. This CDR3 spans 15 amino acids. CDR3 bases: TGTGCCAGCAGCTCGGGACAGGGTAGCAATCAGCCCCAGCATTTT. It codes for CASSSGQGSNQPQHF.

This clonotype is categorized as medium-sized (0.01 to 0.1%). The J gene is TRBJ1-4, the V gene TRBV7-2; weak D call: TRBD1 (5 bases). Per germline, CDR1 SGHTA and CDR2 FQGNSA. Trimming pared 1 base from V and 8 bases from J, leaving 11 bases between. CDR3 length equals 14 residues. The CDR3 nucleotides are TGTGCCAGCAGCTTAGAAGGGGTCGGGGAAAAACTGTTTTTT. Its translation: CASSLEGVGEKLFF.

This clonotype was observed a handful of times. This rearrangement joins TRBV29-1 to TRBJ1-4; maybe TRBD1 (5 bases). Germline V CDR1 and CDR2: SQVTM, ANQGSEA. The CDR3 covers 14 residues. The V gene lost 7 bases and the J gene lost 1 base, with 13 bases spanning the gap. CDR3 bases: TGCAGCGCCAACCAGGGCGGAACTAATGAAAAACTGTTTTTT. This codes for CSANQGGTNEKLFF.

This clonotype is categorized as medium-sized. The J gene is TRBJ2-7, the V gene TRBV4-3, with 8 bases that match TRBD2. Germline trimming cut 1 base from V and 2 bases from J; bases unmatched to any gene: 4. The CDR3 has 15 residues. The germline V gene encodes CDR1 LGHNA and CDR2 YSLEER. CDR3 protein: CASSQGVAGTYEQYF. CDR3 nucleotides: TGCGCCAGCAGCCAAGGAGTAGCGGGAACCTACGAGCAGTACTTC.

This clonotype is deemed medium-sized (0.01 to 0.1%). The gene calls are TRBV12-3 or TRBV12-4 and TRBJ1-1; the match to TRBD1 covers 9 bases. The CDR3 is made up of 13 amino acids. The junction had 9 bases not matched to a gene; V was cut back by 5 bases and J by 11 bases. CDR3 region: CASSATGGVAAFF. CDR3 in DNA: TGTGCCAGCAGTGCAACAGGGGGCGTAGCGGCTTTCTTT.

V usage is TRBV6-5 and J usage is TRBJ2-1, with 8 nucleotides matching TRBD2. J lost 7 bases, V lost 6 bases, and 11 bases had no gene match. The CDR3 covers 15 residues. Germline loops: CDR1 MNHEY, CDR2 SVGAGI. The CDR3 sequence is CASRERGGLGNEQFF. CDR3 DNA sequence: TGTGCCAGCAGAGAACGGGGGGGCCTAGGGAATGAGCAGTTCTTC.

The V and J genes are TRBV24-1 and TRBJ2-1; unclear D gene. The CDR3 spans 13 residues. CDR1 and CDR2 from the germline V gene are KGHDR and SFDVKD. V was cut by 3 bases and J by 5 bases, with 7 bases left in between. The CDR3 spells CATSDLTNNEQFF. CDR3 DNA sequence: TGTGCCACCAGTGATCTTACCAACAATGAGCAGTTCTTC.

This clonotype is deemed medium-sized. The chain recombines TRBV20-1 with TRBJ1-1; maybe TRBD1 (6 bases). The germline CDR1 and CDR2 sequences are DFQATT and SNEGSKA (reference sequence). The CDR3 loop spans 17 amino acids. V was trimmed by 5 bases and J by 1 base, leaving 23 bases between them. The CDR3: CSASTRGGVGWNTEAFF. DNA of the CDR3: TGCAGTGCTTCCACCCGGGGGGGCGTAGGATGGAACACTGAAGCTTTCTTT.